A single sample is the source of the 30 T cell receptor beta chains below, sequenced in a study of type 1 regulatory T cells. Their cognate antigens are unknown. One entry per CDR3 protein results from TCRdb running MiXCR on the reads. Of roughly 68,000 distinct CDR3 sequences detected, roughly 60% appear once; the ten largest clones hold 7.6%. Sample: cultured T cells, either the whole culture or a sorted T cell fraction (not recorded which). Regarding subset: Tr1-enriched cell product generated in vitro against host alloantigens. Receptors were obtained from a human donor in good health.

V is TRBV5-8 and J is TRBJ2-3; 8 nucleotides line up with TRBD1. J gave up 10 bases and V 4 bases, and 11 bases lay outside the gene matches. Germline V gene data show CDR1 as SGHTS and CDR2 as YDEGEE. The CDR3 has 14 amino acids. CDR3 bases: TGTGCCAGCAGCGACAGGGGTCAAGTGGGTGCGCAGTATTTT. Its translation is CASSDRGQVGAQYF.

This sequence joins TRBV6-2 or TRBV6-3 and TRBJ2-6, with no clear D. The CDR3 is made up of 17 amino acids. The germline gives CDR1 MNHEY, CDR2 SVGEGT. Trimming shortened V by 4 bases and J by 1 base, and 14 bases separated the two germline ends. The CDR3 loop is CASSLSGDLSGANVLTF. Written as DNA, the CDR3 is TGTGCCAGCAGTTTATCAGGTGACTTATCTGGGGCCAACGTCCTGACTTTC.

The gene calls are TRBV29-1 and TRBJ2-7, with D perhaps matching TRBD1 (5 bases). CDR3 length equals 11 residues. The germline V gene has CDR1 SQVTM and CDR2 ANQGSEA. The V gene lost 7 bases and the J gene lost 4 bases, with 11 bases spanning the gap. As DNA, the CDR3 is TGCAGCGCCATAAGACAGTACGAGCAGTACTTC. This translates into CSAIRQYEQYF.

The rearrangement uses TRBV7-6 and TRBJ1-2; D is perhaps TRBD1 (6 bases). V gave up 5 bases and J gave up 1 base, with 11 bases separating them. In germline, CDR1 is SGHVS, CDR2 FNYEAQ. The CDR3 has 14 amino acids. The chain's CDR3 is CASSMDSVNYGYTF. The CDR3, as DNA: TGTGCCAGCAGCATGGACAGCGTTAACTATGGCTACACCTTC.

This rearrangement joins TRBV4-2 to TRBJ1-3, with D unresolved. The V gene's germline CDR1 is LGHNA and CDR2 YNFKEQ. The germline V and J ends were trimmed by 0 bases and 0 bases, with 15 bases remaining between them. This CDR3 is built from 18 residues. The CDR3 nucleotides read TGTGCCAGCAGCCAAGATCCGGGCCGTAGAGACTCTGGAAACACCATATATTTT. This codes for CASSQDPGRRDSGNTIYF.

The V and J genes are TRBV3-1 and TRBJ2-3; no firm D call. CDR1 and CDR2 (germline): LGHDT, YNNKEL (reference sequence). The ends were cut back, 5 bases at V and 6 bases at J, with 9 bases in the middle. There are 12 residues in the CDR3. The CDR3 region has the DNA TGTGCCAGCAGCATCAACGCGGATACGCAGTATTTT. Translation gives CASSINADTQYF.

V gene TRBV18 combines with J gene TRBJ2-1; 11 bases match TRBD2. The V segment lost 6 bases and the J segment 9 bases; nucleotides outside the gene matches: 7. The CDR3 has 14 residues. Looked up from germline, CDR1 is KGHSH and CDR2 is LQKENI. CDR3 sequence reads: CASSSTSGSTEQFF. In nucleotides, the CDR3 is TGTGCCAGCTCTTCAACTAGCGGGAGTACTGAGCAGTTCTTC.

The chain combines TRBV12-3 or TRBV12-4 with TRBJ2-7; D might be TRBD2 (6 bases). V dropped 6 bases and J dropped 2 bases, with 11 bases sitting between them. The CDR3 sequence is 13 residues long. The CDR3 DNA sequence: TGTGCCAGCAGCGGGAGTCAGGCCTACGAGCAGTACTTC. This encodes CASSGSQAYEQYF.

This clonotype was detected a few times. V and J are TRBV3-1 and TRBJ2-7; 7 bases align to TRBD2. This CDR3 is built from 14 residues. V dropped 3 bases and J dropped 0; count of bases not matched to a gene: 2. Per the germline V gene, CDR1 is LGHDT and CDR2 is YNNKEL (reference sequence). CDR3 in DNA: TGTGCCAGCAGCCATCGCGGGGGCTCCTACGAGCAGTACTTC. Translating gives CASSHRGGSYEQYF.

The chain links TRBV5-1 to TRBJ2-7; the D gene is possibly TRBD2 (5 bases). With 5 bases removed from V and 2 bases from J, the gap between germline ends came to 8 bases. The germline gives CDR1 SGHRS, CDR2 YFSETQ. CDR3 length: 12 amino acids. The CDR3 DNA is TGCGCCAGCAGAAGCGGTCCCTACGAGCAGTACTTC. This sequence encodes CASRSGPYEQYF.

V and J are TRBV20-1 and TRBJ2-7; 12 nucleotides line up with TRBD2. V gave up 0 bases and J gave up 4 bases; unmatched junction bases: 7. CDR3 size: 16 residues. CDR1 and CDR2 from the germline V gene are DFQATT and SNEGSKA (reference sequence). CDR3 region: CSARDLLAGGRYEQYF. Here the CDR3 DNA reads TGCAGTGCTAGAGATCTACTAGCGGGAGGCCGGTACGAGCAGTACTTC.

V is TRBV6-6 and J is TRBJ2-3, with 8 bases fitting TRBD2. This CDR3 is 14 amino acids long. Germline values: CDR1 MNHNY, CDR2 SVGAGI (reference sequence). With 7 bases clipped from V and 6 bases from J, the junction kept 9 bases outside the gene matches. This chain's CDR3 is CASTKAGVPDTQYF. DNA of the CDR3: TGTGCCAGCACAAAAGCGGGAGTTCCGGATACGCAGTATTTT.

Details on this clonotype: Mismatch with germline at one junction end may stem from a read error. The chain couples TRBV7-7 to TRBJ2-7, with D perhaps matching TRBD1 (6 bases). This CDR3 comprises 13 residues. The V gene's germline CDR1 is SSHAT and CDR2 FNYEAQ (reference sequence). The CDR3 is CASRLDRRHEQYF. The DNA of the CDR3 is TGTGCCAGCCGCTTAGACAGGCGCCACGAGCAGTACTTC.

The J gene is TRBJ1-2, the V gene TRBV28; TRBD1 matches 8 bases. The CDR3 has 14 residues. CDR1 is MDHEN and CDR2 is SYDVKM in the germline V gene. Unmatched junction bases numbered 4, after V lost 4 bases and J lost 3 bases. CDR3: CASSYRGEDYGYTF. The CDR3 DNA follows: TGTGCCAGCAGTTACAGGGGGGAGGACTATGGCTACACCTTC.

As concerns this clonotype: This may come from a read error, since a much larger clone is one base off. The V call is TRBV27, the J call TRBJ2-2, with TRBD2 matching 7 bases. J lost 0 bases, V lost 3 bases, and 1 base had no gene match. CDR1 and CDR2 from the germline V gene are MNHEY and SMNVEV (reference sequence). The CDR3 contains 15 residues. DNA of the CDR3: TGTGCCAGCAGTTTGGCGGGGGCGAACACCGGGGAGCTGTTTTTT. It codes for CASSLAGANTGELFF.

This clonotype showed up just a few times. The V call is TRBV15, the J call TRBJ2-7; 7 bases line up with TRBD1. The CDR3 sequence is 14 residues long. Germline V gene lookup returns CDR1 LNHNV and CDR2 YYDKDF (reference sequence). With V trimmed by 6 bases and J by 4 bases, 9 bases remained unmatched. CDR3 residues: CATSALGGGYEQYF. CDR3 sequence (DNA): TGTGCCACCAGTGCCTTAGGGGGCGGGTACGAGCAGTACTTC.

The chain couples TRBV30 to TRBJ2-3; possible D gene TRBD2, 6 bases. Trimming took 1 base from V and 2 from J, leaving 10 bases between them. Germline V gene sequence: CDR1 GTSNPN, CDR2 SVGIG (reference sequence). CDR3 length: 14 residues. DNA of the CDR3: TGTGCCTGGAGTGGTCTAGCGCACACAGATACGCAGTATTTT. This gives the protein CAWSGLAHTDTQYF.

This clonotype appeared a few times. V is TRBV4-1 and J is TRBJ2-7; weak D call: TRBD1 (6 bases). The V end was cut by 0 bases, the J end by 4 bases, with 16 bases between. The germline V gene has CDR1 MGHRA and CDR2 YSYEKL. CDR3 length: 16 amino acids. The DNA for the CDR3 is TGCGCCAGCAGCCAAGACTGGGGGCTTGCCTTGTACGAGCAGTACTTC. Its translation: CASSQDWGLALYEQYF.

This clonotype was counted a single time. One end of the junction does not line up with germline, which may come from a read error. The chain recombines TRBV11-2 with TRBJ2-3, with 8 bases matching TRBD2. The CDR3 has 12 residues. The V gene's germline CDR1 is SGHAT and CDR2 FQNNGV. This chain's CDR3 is CAAGGSRDTQYF. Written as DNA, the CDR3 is TGTGCCGCGGGGGGCAGCAGAGATACGCAGTATTTT.

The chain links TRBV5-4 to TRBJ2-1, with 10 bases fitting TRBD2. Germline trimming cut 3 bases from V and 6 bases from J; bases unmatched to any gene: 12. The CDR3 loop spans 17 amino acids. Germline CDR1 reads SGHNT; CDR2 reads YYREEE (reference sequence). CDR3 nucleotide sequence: TGTGCCAGCAGCTCCTCGCTACGGACTAGCGGCCTCAATGAGCAGTTCTTC. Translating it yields CASSSSLRTSGLNEQFF. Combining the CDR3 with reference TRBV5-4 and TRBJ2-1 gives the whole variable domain ETGVTQSPTHLIKTRGQQVTLRCSSQSGHNTVSWYQQALGQGPQFIFQYYREEENGRGNFPPRFSGLQFPNYSSELNVNALELDDSALYLCASSSSLRTSGLNEQFFGPGTRLTVL.

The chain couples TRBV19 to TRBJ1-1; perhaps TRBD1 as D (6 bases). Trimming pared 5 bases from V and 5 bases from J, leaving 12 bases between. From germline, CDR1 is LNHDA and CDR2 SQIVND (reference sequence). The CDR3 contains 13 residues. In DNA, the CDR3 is TGTGCCAGTAGTCCCCGACAGGCTACTGAAGCTTTCTTT. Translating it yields CASSPRQATEAFF.

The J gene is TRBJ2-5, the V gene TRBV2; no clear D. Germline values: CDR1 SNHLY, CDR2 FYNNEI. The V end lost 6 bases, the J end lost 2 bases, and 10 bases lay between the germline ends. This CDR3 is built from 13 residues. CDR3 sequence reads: CASSLYIQETQYF. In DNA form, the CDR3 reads TGTGCCAGCAGCTTATATATACAAGAGACCCAGTACTTC.

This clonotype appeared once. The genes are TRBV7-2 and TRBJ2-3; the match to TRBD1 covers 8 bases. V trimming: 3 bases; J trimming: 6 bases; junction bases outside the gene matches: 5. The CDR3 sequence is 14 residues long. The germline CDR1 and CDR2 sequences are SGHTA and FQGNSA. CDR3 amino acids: CASSFDRGSDTQYF. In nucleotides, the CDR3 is TGTGCCAGCAGCTTCGACAGGGGATCCGATACGCAGTATTTT.

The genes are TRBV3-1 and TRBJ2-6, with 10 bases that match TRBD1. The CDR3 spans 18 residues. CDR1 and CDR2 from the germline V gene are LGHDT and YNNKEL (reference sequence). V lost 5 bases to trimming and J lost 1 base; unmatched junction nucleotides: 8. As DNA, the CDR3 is TGTGCCAGCAGCGACATGGGACAGGGGCATTCTGGGGCCAACGTCCTGACTTTC. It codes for CASSDMGQGHSGANVLTF.

CDR3 sequence: CASQQSPDTQYF. Here the CDR3 DNA reads TGTGCCAGCCAACAGAGTCCAGATACGCAGTATTTT. The V gene is TRBV3-1, the J gene TRBJ2-3; D uncertain. Trimming pared 8 bases from V and 4 bases from J, leaving 10 bases between. This CDR3 has 12 amino acids. Looked up from germline, CDR1 is LGHDT and CDR2 is YNNKEL (reference sequence).

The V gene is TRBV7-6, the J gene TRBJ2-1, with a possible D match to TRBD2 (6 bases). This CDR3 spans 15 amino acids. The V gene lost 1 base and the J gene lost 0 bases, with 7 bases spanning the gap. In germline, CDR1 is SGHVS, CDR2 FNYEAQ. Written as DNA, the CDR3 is TGTGCCAGCAGCTTAGGGAGGGCCTCCTACAATGAGCAGTTCTTC. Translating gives CASSLGRASYNEQFF.

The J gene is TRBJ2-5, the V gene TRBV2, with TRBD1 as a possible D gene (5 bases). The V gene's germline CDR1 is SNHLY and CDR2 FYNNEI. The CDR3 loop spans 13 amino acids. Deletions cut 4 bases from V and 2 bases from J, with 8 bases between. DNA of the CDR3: TGTGCCAGCAGTGGGACAAGGCAAGAGACCCAGTACTTC. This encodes CASSGTRQETQYF.

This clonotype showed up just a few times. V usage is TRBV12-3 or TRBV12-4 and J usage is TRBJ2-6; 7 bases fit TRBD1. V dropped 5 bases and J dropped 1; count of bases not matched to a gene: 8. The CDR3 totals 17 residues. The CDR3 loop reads CASSQIHRGSGANVLTF. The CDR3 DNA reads TGTGCCAGCAGTCAAATTCACAGGGGATCTGGGGCCAACGTCCTGACTTTC.

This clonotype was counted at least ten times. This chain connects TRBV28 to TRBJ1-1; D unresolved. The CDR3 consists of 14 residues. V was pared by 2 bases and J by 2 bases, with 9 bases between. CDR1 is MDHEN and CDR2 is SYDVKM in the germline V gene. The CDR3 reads CASSLILTNTEAFF. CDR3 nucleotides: TGTGCCAGCAGTTTAATTCTAACTAACACTGAAGCTTTCTTT.

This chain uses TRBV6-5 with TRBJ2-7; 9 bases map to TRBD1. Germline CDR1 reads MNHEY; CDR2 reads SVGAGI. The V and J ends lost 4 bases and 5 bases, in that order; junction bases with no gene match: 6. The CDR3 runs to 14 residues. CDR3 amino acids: CASSSGTGIHEQYF. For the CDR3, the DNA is TGTGCCAGCAGTTCCGGGACAGGGATCCACGAGCAGTACTTC.